These 6 T cell receptor beta chains share one sample of origin, sequenced in a study of blood T cell repertoires in COVID-19. TCRdb's table, derived via immunoSEQ multiplex PCR, lists solely in-frame clones and lacks some. This sample has some 270,000 clones, with more than 75% found just once. What was sequenced was peripheral blood. These receptor sequences come from a woman between 55 and 75 years old who had recovered from COVID-19.

This clone was picked up a small number of times. J is TRBJ1-2 and V is TRBV7-8, with D tentatively TRBD1 (5 bases). Deletions cut 5 bases from V and 8 bases from J, with 18 bases between. Germline V gene lookup returns CDR1 SGHVS and CDR2 FQNEAQ. CDR3 size: 14 residues. This CDR3 is CASSAGTDGYGYTF. DNA of the CDR3: TGTGCCAGCAGCGCGGGGACGGACGGTTACGGCTACACCTTC.

The chain combines TRBV3-1 (or the pseudogene TRBV3-2) with TRBJ2-6; the D gene is possibly TRBD1 (5 bases). This CDR3 is built from 17 residues. The germline V and J ends were trimmed by 2 bases and 1 base, with 12 bases remaining between them. Germline CDR1 reads LGHDT; CDR2 reads YNNKEL (reference sequence). The CDR3 sequence: CASSQRKTGSGANVLTF. CDR3 coding DNA: TGTGCCAGCAGCCAACGCAAAACAGGATCTGGGGCCAACGTCCTGACTTTC.

The chain links TRBV3-1 (or the pseudogene TRBV3-2) to TRBJ1-5; 7 bases fit TRBD1. CDR1 is LGHDT, CDR2 YNNKEL, per germline (reference sequence). CDR3 length: 14 amino acids. Trimming removed 4 bases from V and 1 base from J; junction bases left unmatched: 1. The CDR3 sequence: CASSLGQSNQPQHF. CDR3 DNA: TGTGCCAGCAGCCTGGGACAGAGCAATCAGCCCCAGCATTTT.

The rearrangement links TRBV3-1 (or the pseudogene TRBV3-2) to TRBJ2-5; 10 bases are shared with TRBD2. The CDR3 runs 16 residues. J was trimmed by 5 bases and V by 5 bases; bases with no gene match: 11. CDR1 and CDR2 (germline): LGHDT, YNNKEL (reference sequence). The CDR3: CASSSHQRGGHETQYF. The DNA for the CDR3 is TGTGCCAGCAGCTCCCACCAGCGGGGGGGCCATGAGACCCAGTACTTC.

In DNA form, the CDR3 reads TGTGCCAGTAGTATAGAAAGAGGGGAGACCCAGTACTTC. Translated: CASSIERGETQYF. This chain connects TRBV19 to TRBJ2-5; possibly TRBD2 for D (5 bases). V lost 0 bases to trimming and J lost 5 bases, with 7 bases between them. The germline V gene has CDR1 LNHDA and CDR2 SQIVND (reference sequence). CDR3 length: 13 amino acids.

This clone was seen only once. The chain combines TRBV28 with TRBJ1-1, with 7 bases aligning to TRBD1. Germline CDR1 reads MDHEN; CDR2 reads SYDVKM. The trim removed 6 bases at V and 5 bases at J, leaving 9 bases unmatched. This CDR3 comprises 14 residues. Here the CDR3 reads CASSVGQLTTEAFF. CDR3 nucleotide sequence: TGTGCCAGCAGCGTGGGACAGCTAACAACTGAAGCTTTCTTT.